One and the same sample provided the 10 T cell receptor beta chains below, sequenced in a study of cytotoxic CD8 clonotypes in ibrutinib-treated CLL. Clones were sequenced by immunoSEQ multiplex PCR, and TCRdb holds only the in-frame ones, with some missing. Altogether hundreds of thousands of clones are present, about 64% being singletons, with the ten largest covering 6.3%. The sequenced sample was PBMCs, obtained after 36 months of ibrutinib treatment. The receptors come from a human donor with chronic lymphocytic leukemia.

CDR3 sequence reads: CASSYGTSGGAVGEQFF. DNA of the CDR3: TGTGCCAGCAGCTACGGGACTAGCGGGGGGGCCGTGGGTGAGCAGTTCTTC. This sequence joins TRBV7-6 and TRBJ2-1; 16 bases line up with TRBD2. The junction had 9 bases not matched to a gene; V was cut back by 4 bases and J by 9 bases. The V gene's germline CDR1 is SGHVS and CDR2 FNYEAQ. The CDR3 totals 17 residues.

The CDR3, as DNA: TGTGCCAGCAGTCCGGGACAGGGCCTCGAAAAACTGTTTTTT. Protein sequence: CASSPGQGLEKLFF. The gene calls are TRBV28 and TRBJ1-4; 9 nucleotides agree with TRBD1. The length of the CDR3 is 14 residues. The V and J ends lost 5 bases and 8 bases, in that order; junction bases with no gene match: 6. Germline V gene sequence: CDR1 MDHEN, CDR2 SYDVKM.

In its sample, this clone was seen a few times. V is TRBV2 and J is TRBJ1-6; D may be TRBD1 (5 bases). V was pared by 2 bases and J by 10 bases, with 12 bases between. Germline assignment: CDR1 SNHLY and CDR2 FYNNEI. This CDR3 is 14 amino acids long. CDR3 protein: CASSELGGRSPLHF. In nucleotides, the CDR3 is TGTGCCAGCAGTGAATTGGGGGGTAGGTCACCCCTCCACTTT.

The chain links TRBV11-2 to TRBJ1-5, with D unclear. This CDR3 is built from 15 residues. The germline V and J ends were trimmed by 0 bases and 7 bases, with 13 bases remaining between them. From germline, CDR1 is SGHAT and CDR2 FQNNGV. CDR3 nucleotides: TGTGCCAGCAGCTTAGAGGCGGGGATGGGGCAGCCCCAGCATTTT. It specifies CASSLEAGMGQPQHF.

The CDR3 here is CASSPRLAGGGTQYF. The CDR3 bases are TGTGCCAGCAGCCCCCGACTAGCGGGAGGGGGGACCCAGTACTTC. V is TRBV7-2 and J is TRBJ2-5; 14 bases are shared with TRBD2. Germline assignment: CDR1 SGHTA and CDR2 FQGNSA. Germline trimming cut 5 bases from V and 7 bases from J; bases unmatched to any gene: 6. This CDR3 region has 15 residues. The full variable domain, with the rest looked up from reference TRBV7-2 and TRBJ2-5, is GAGVSQSPSNKVTEKGKDVELRCDPISGHTALYWYRQSLGQGLEFLIYFQGNSAPDKSGLPSDRFSAERTGGSVSTLTIQRTQQEDSAVYLCASSPRLAGGGTQYFGPGTRLLVL.

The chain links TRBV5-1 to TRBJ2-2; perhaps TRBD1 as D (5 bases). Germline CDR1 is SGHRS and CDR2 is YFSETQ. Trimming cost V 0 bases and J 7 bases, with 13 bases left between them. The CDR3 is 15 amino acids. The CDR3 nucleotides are TGCGCCAGCAGCTTGGCCGGGCCCCAGGGCGGGGAGCTGTTTTTT. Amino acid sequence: CASSLAGPQGGELFF.

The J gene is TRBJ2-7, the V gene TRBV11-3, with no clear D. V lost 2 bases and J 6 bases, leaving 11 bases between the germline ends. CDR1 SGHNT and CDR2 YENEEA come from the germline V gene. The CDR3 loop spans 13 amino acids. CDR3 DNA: TGTGCCAGCAGCTTATCCGGAACCCGCGAGCAGTACTTC. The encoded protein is CASSLSGTREQYF.

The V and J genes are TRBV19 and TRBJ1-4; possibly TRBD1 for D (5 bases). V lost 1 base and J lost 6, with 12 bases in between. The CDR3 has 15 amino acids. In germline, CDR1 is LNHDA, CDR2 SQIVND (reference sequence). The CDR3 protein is CASSIAEGIYEKLFF. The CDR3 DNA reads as TGTGCCAGTAGTATAGCCGAGGGGATCTATGAAAAACTGTTTTTT. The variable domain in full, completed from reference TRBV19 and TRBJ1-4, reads DGGITQSPKYLFRKEGQNVTLSCEQNLNHDAMYWYRQDPGQGLRLIYYSQIVNDFQKGDIAEGYSVSREKKESFPLTVTSAQKNPTAFYLCASSIAEGIYEKLFFGSGTQLSVL.

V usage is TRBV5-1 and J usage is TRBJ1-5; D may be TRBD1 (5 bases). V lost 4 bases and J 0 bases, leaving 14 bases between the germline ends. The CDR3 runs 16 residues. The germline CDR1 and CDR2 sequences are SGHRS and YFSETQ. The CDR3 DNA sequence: TGCGCCAGCAGCCCGACCACAGGAAATAGCAATCAGCCCCAGCATTTT. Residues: CASSPTTGNSNQPQHF.

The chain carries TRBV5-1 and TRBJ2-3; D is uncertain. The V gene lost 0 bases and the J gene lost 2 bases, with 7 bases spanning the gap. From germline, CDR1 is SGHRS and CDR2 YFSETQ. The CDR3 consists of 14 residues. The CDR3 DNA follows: TGCGCCAGCAGCTTGGGCGGTACCACAGATACGCAGTATTTT. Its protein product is CASSLGGTTDTQYF.